A selection of T cell receptor beta chains follows, all from one sample in a study of blood T cell repertoires in COVID-19. The method was immunoSEQ multiplex PCR; TCRdb's version includes in-frame clones alone and lacks a portion of them. The sample lists hundreds of thousands of clones, roughly 89% occurring once. Sequencing used peripheral blood. These TCRs come from a woman aged 18-29 years who had recovered from COVID-19. CDR3s leave out the opening cysteine and the closing phenylalanine or tryptophan. The order of the fields is V gene, D gene, clone size, J gene, CDR3 length, CDR3 protein. A D gene is named only where the DNA matches it firmly. Clone size is given for some rows only: seen once, a few or many times, or a class if the clone is expanded.

TRBV5-8	TRBD2	NA	TRBJ2-3	16	ASSLGDYLTSSTDTQY
TRBV7-2	NA	NA	TRBJ1-2	11	ASSQSGIYGYT
TRBV7-9	TRBD2	NA	TRBJ2-2	13	ASSSGRRETGELF
TRBV3-1/TRBV3-2	NA	NA	TRBJ1-5	12	ASTPGHLNQPQH
TRBV7-2	NA	NA	TRBJ1-4	15	ASSLVTAGKVGEKLF
TRBV6-6	NA	NA	TRBJ1-1	10	AGTTGNTEAF
TRBV7-9	NA	NA	TRBJ1-5	13	ASSPGQGYNQPQH
TRBV11-3	TRBD1	NA	TRBJ1-1	12	ASTKGQTNTEAF
TRBV19	NA	once	TRBJ1-5	14	ASSTKQVYSNQPQH
TRBV29-1	TRBD2	NA	TRBJ2-3	12	SVRLAGSTDTQY
TRBV5-1	TRBD2	NA	TRBJ2-5	13	ASSNRTSGYGTQY
TRBV6-4	TRBD2	NA	TRBJ2-1	13	ASSALGGRYNEQF
TRBV27	TRBD1	once	TRBJ1-2	12	ASSINRGVYGYT
TRBV5-5	TRBD1	NA	TRBJ2-5	15	ASSVEPGTGSQKTQY
TRBV6-5	TRBD1	NA	TRBJ2-5	11	ASKRQGVETQY
TRBV5-1	NA	once	TRBJ2-1	13	ASSFGDLVSNEQF